The entry that follows covers one T cell receptor beta chain sequence. Trimming removed 7 bases from V and 3 bases from J; junction bases left unmatched: 14. This CDR3 has 16 residues. CDR1 and CDR2 from the germline V gene are MRHNA and SNTAGT. This sample is part of a study of CD8 T cells in Susac syndrome. Roughly 0.45 to 1 ug RNA was reverse transcribed with random hexamers. Using its own MiXCR run on the immunoSEQ multiplex PCR reads, TCRdb lists one record per CDR3 protein. Seen here are 400,000 or so distinct CDR3 sequences, 75% to 90% observed once, and the top ten hold about 0.1%. Sequencing used CD8+ T cells from PBMCs. The receptor's source is a human donor with multiple sclerosis. This chain uses TRBV6-4 with TRBJ1-2, with 7 bases matching TRBD1. CDR3 residues: CASTLSPAGGDYGYTF. The CDR3 DNA reads as TGTGCCAGCACCTTATCCCCGGCAGGGGGGGACTATGGCTACACCTTC.